This TCR beta chain comes out of a study of cytomegalovirus exposure and HLA in healthy donors. Study-wide results and caveats: Compared with the approximately 680-donor mean, an Asian-associated ancestry cluster reportedly had fewer N-insertions, according to a later analysis. Cytomegalovirus-associated TCR beta chains were listed, numbering over 150.

Primers: 60 Vbeta forward and 13 Jbeta reverse. Generated by immunoSEQ multiplex PCR, the TCRdb table keeps only in-frame clones and is missing some. Of about 140,000 clones listed, around 73% were seen once; the top ten hold 1.5% to 2%. Remarks on this clone: Its antigen remains unidentified.

Germline CDR1 and CDR2: PRHDT and FYEKMQ (reference sequence). Trimming cost V 6 bases and J 5 bases; bases outside gene matches: 8. CDR3 length: 16 amino acids. This receptor was taken from a female donor in good health and CMV-seronegative. The J gene is TRBJ2-5, the V gene TRBV13; 14 bases fit TRBD2. The sample was PBMCs. The CDR3 here is CASSYGLAGGFETQYF. The DNA for the CDR3 is TGTGCCAGCAGTTACGGACTAGCGGGAGGTTTTGAGACCCAGTACTTC.